A selection of T cell receptor beta chains follows, all from one sample in a study of cytomegalovirus exposure and HLA in healthy donors. Assay used: immunoSEQ multiplex PCR; TCRdb lists only in-frame clones, some missing. The sample includes around 110,000 clones, about four fifths of them seen just once. The sample comprised PBMCs. The receptors come from a man aged 25-40 years in good health and CMV-seropositive. Each CDR3 is given with its conserved first and last residue. A D gene is named only where the DNA matches it firmly.

v_gene	d_gene	j_gene	CDR3aa	CDR3nt
TRBV2	TRBD1	TRBJ1-4	CASSGQAATNEKLFF	TGTGCCAGCAGCGGACAGGCCGCAACTAATGAAAAACTGTTTTTT
TRBV9	TRBD1	TRBJ2-3	CASSVAWTGAADTQYF	TGTGCCAGCAGCGTAGCTTGGACAGGGGCGGCAGATACGCAGTATTTT
TRBV5-4	TRBD1	TRBJ1-1	CASSDRETLINTEAFF	TGTGCCAGCAGCGACAGGGAGACCCTAATCAACACTGAAGCTTTCTTT
TRBV28	TRBD1	TRBJ1-5	CASSPGTAPHQPQHF	TGTGCCAGCAGTCCTGGGACAGCACCCCATCAGCCCCAGCATTTT
TRBV27	.	TRBJ2-2	CASSPGRTLTGELFF	TGTGCCAGCAGCCCAGGGAGGACCCTCACCGGGGAGCTGTTTTTT
TRBV25-1	TRBD2	TRBJ2-1	CASSDGRLAEFF	TGTGCCAGCAGTGATGGGAGACTAGCGGAGTTCTTC
TRBV5-1	TRBD1	TRBJ2-1	CASSLTGQGINEQFF	TGCGCCAGCAGCTTGACGGGACAGGGGATCAATGAGCAGTTCTTC
TRBV5-4	TRBD1	TRBJ1-1	CASSFDRVATEAFF	TGTGCCAGCAGTTTCGACAGGGTAGCGACTGAAGCTTTCTTT
TRBV4-1	TRBD1	TRBJ2-7	CASSQVLFRGRQGGHEQYF	TGCGCCAGCAGCCAAGTACTATTCAGGGGGAGACAGGGGGGCCACGAGCAGTACTTC
TRBV6-1	.	TRBJ1-6	CASSEAKTDNSPLHF	TGTGCCAGCAGTGAAGCTAAGACAGATAATTCACCCCTCCACTTT
TRBV19	.	TRBJ2-5	CASSIKRAGSETQYF	TGTGCCAGTAGTATTAAGAGGGCGGGTTCGGAGACCCAGTACTTC
TRBV2	TRBD1	TRBJ2-1	CASSSSQGAFNEQFF	TGTGCCAGCAGTTCTTCACAGGGGGCGTTCAATGAGCAGTTCTTC
TRBV5-1	TRBD2	TRBJ2-3	CASSLEWGGTQYF	TGCGCCAGCAGCTTGGAGTGGGGGGGGACGCAGTATTTT
TRBV2	TRBD1	TRBJ2-1	CASSDGQGANNEQFF	TGTGCCAGCAGTGACGGACAGGGGGCAAACAATGAGCAGTTCTTC
TRBV28	.	TRBJ1-1	CASREGVGGTEAFF	TGTGCCAGCAGGGAAGGGGTTGGTGGAACTGAAGCTTTCTTT